The subject of this entry is one T cell receptor beta chain. The repertoire was sequenced with immunoSEQ multiplex PCR; TCRdb's copy has only in-frame clones and lacks some. Of some 490,000 clones listed, approximately 83% are singletons. This record belongs to a study of blood T cell repertoires in COVID-19. V was clipped by 3 bases and J by 4 bases; unmatched bases: 7. Germline V gene sequence: CDR1 SGHAT, CDR2 FQNNGV. The CDR3 is 15 residues long. This chain joins TRBV11-2 and TRBJ2-7; 9 nucleotides align to TRBD2. The sequencing sample was made of peripheral blood. This receptor was obtained from a human donor in a cohort sampled during active COVID-19. The CDR3 region has the DNA TGTGCCAGCAGCTTGAGAGCGGGAGGAGATTACGAGCAGTACTTC. It is translated as CASSLRAGGDYEQYF.